A selection of T cell receptor beta chains follows, all from one sample in a study of cytomegalovirus exposure and HLA in healthy donors. The protocol was immunoSEQ multiplex PCR, while the TCRdb copy is restricted to in-frame clones and leaves out a portion. The table includes tens of thousands of clones, approximately 84% detected once. Specimen: PBMCs. The receptors were gathered from a woman aged 45-65 years in good health and CMV-seronegative. Each CDR3 is given with its conserved first and last residue. A D gene is named only where the DNA matches it firmly. Rows may omit the clone size; those that give it use once, few, many or a size class.

J gene: TRBJ2-4; CDR3 length: 15; clone size: .; D gene: .; V gene: TRBV2; CDR3 DNA: TGTGCCAGCAGCAATCCAAGGGGGACCAAAAACATTCAGTACTTC; CDR3 protein: CASSNPRGTKNIQYF
J gene: TRBJ2-7; CDR3 length: 15; clone size: .; D gene: .; V gene: TRBV28; CDR3 DNA: TGTGCCAGCAGTTTATCTAGGCCGAGCTCCTACGAGCAGTACTTC; CDR3 protein: CASSLSRPSSYEQYF
J gene: TRBJ2-3; CDR3 length: 15; clone size: .; D gene: .; V gene: TRBV4-1; CDR3 DNA: TGCGCCAGCAGCCAAGACGAGAGTCGTACAGATACGCAGTATTTT; CDR3 protein: CASSQDESRTDTQYF
J gene: TRBJ1-1; CDR3 length: 17; clone size: few; D gene: .; V gene: TRBV7-2; CDR3 DNA: TGTGCCAGCAGCTTAGCCCAGGGTAGGGCTATGAACACTGAAGCTTTCTTT; CDR3 protein: CASSLAQGRAMNTEAFF
J gene: TRBJ2-6; CDR3 length: 14; clone size: .; D gene: .; V gene: TRBV18; CDR3 DNA: TGTGCCAGCTCACGAGACTCTGGGGCCAACGTCCTGACTTTC; CDR3 protein: CASSRDSGANVLTF
J gene: TRBJ1-1; CDR3 length: 16; clone size: .; D gene: TRBD1; V gene: TRBV10-3; CDR3 DNA: TGTGCCATCAGTGAACAACTGACAGGGGGAAACACTGAAGCTTTCTTT; CDR3 protein: CAISEQLTGGNTEAFF
J gene: TRBJ2-3; CDR3 length: 15; clone size: once; D gene: .; V gene: TRBV4-2; CDR3 DNA: TGTGCCAGCAGCCAAGAAGAGTTAGCGACAGATACGCAGTATTTT; CDR3 protein: CASSQEELATDTQYF
J gene: TRBJ2-7; CDR3 length: 13; clone size: .; D gene: .; V gene: TRBV5-1; CDR3 DNA: TGCGCCAGCAGCTTGGAAGCCTCCTACGAGCAGTACTTC; CDR3 protein: CASSLEASYEQYF
J gene: TRBJ1-1; CDR3 length: 15; clone size: few; D gene: TRBD1; V gene: TRBV4-1; CDR3 DNA: TGCGCCAGCAGGAAGCCGGGACAGGGGATTCCTGAAGCTTTCTTT; CDR3 protein: CASRKPGQGIPEAFF
J gene: TRBJ2-7; CDR3 length: 15; clone size: .; D gene: TRBD1; V gene: TRBV7-9; CDR3 DNA: TGTGCCAGCAGCCTGGGACAGGGGGCGAGGAACGAGCAGTACTTC; CDR3 protein: CASSLGQGARNEQYF
J gene: TRBJ2-3; CDR3 length: 15; clone size: .; D gene: .; V gene: TRBV9; CDR3 DNA: TGTGCCAGCAGCGTAGGAGGGGGTTACCCAGATACGCAGTATTTT; CDR3 protein: CASSVGGGYPDTQYF
J gene: TRBJ2-2; CDR3 length: 13; clone size: few; D gene: .; V gene: TRBV11-2; CDR3 DNA: TGTGCCAGCAGCTTAGATCTAACCGGGGAGCTGTTTTTT; CDR3 protein: CASSLDLTGELFF
J gene: TRBJ1-1; CDR3 length: 11; clone size: .; D gene: .; V gene: TRBV20-1; CDR3 DNA: TGCAGTGCTTTACAACAGGTTGGAGCTTTCTTT; CDR3 protein: CSALQQVGAFF
J gene: TRBJ2-7; CDR3 length: 14; clone size: once; D gene: .; V gene: TRBV5-6; CDR3 DNA: TGTGCCAGCAGCTTACAGGGGGGGCATTACGAGCAGTACTTC; CDR3 protein: CASSLQGGHYEQYF
J gene: TRBJ2-4; CDR3 length: 16; clone size: .; D gene: .; V gene: TRBV5-6; CDR3 DNA: TGTGCCAGCAGCTTGCCCCAGGGGTTGGCCAAAAACATTCAGTACTTC; CDR3 protein: CASSLPQGLAKNIQYF
J gene: TRBJ1-1; CDR3 length: 16; clone size: .; D gene: .; V gene: TRBV6-5; CDR3 DNA: TGTGCCAGCAGTTACTCAACAGCAAACCTGAACACTGAAGCTTTCTTT; CDR3 protein: CASSYSTANLNTEAFF
J gene: TRBJ2-3; CDR3 length: 10; clone size: once; D gene: .; V gene: TRBV29-1; CDR3 DNA: TGCAGGGCCGGGGGAGATACGCAGTATTTT; CDR3 protein: CRAGGDTQYF
J gene: TRBJ2-1; CDR3 length: 15; clone size: .; D gene: .; V gene: TRBV2; CDR3 DNA: TGTGCCAGCAAGGTCGAGGGCGTCACCTACAATGAGCAGTTCTTC; CDR3 protein: CASKVEGVTYNEQFF
J gene: TRBJ1-2; CDR3 length: 15; clone size: .; D gene: .; V gene: TRBV4-1; CDR3 DNA: TGCGCCAGCAGCCAGGGCCGGACTGGTAACTATGGCTACACCTTC; CDR3 protein: CASSQGRTGNYGYTF
J gene: TRBJ2-1; CDR3 length: 13; clone size: .; D gene: TRBD2; V gene: TRBV6-5; CDR3 DNA: TGTGCCAGCAGTTACTCGGCCGGGGGGGAGCAGTTCTTC; CDR3 protein: CASSYSAGGEQFF
J gene: TRBJ1-4; CDR3 length: 12; clone size: .; D gene: .; V gene: TRBV6-6; CDR3 DNA: TGTGCCAGCAGAACTGAGTATGAAAAACTGTTTTTT; CDR3 protein: CASRTEYEKLFF
J gene: TRBJ1-3; CDR3 length: 19; clone size: .; D gene: TRBD1; V gene: TRBV7-6; CDR3 DNA: TGTGCCAGCAGCTTAGGGGCTAGGGACAGCCGATCCTCTGGAAACACCATATATTTT; CDR3 protein: CASSLGARDSRSSGNTIYF
J gene: TRBJ1-3; CDR3 length: 14; clone size: .; D gene: .; V gene: TRBV6-5; CDR3 DNA: TGTGCCAGCCGATCTGGAGGGGAAGGAAACACCATATATTTT; CDR3 protein: CASRSGGEGNTIYF
J gene: TRBJ1-2; CDR3 length: 14; clone size: .; D gene: .; V gene: TRBV9; CDR3 DNA: TGTGCCAGCTCCCCCGAGTCCGCATCCTATGGCTACACCTTC; CDR3 protein: CASSPESASYGYTF
J gene: TRBJ1-1; CDR3 length: 15; clone size: few; D gene: .; V gene: TRBV4-3; CDR3 DNA: TGCGCCAGCAGCCAAGAAGAGGGTTTCTACACTAAAGCTTTCTTT; CDR3 protein: CASSQEEGFYTKAFF
J gene: TRBJ1-5; CDR3 length: 17; clone size: .; D gene: TRBD1; V gene: TRBV7-6; CDR3 DNA: TGTGCCAGCAGCTTAGCGATCGGACAGGGGACGAATCAGCCCCAGCATTTT; CDR3 protein: CASSLAIGQGTNQPQHF
J gene: TRBJ1-6; CDR3 length: 16; clone size: .; D gene: .; V gene: TRBV6-1; CDR3 DNA: TGTGCCAGCAGTGACAGCGTCAGCTCCTATAATTCACCCCTCCACTTT; CDR3 protein: CASSDSVSSYNSPLHF
J gene: TRBJ2-7; CDR3 length: 14; clone size: .; D gene: .; V gene: TRBV28; CDR3 DNA: TGTGCCAGCAGTTTTTCCCGGGGTGTCTACGAGCAGTACTTC; CDR3 protein: CASSFSRGVYEQYF
J gene: TRBJ2-2; CDR3 length: 14; clone size: .; D gene: .; V gene: TRBV11-3; CDR3 DNA: TGTGCCAGCAGCTTACACGGTCACACCGGGGAGCTGTTTTTT; CDR3 protein: CASSLHGHTGELFF
J gene: TRBJ1-1; CDR3 length: 14; clone size: .; D gene: TRBD1; V gene: TRBV7-2; CDR3 DNA: TGTGCCAGCAGCGTATCACAGGGGTGGTCTGAAGCTTTCTTT; CDR3 protein: CASSVSQGWSEAFF
J gene: TRBJ1-1; CDR3 length: 13; clone size: .; D gene: .; V gene: TRBV7-9; CDR3 DNA: TGTGCCAGCAGCAGAACGCGGAACACTGAAGCTTTCTTT; CDR3 protein: CASSRTRNTEAFF
J gene: TRBJ2-2; CDR3 length: 14; clone size: .; D gene: TRBD2; V gene: TRBV19; CDR3 DNA: TGTGCCAGCTTAGCGGGAGGGGATACGGGGGAGCTGTTTTTT; CDR3 protein: CASLAGGDTGELFF
J gene: TRBJ2-1; CDR3 length: 11; clone size: .; D gene: .; V gene: TRBV4-1; CDR3 DNA: TGCGCCAGCAGCCAGAGCGGTGAGCAGTTCTTC; CDR3 protein: CASSQSGEQFF
J gene: TRBJ1-1; CDR3 length: 12; clone size: .; D gene: .; V gene: TRBV2; CDR3 DNA: TGTGCCAACCCAACAGGAAACACTGAAGCTTTCTTT; CDR3 protein: CANPTGNTEAFF
J gene: TRBJ1-2; CDR3 length: 15; clone size: .; D gene: .; V gene: TRBV4-1; CDR3 DNA: TGCGCCAGCAGCCAAGCCTTTGGGAGCGAAGAAGGCTACACCTTC; CDR3 protein: CASSQAFGSEEGYTF
J gene: TRBJ2-1; CDR3 length: 16; clone size: once; D gene: .; V gene: TRBV19; CDR3 DNA: TGTGCCAGTAGTATAGGCTTGCCCGCACTCGTCAATGAGCAGTTCTTC; CDR3 protein: CASSIGLPALVNEQFF
J gene: TRBJ2-2; CDR3 length: 15; clone size: .; D gene: .; V gene: TRBV4-1; CDR3 DNA: TGCGCCAGCAGCCAAGATTTCGGGAGCACCGGGGAGCTGTTTTTT; CDR3 protein: CASSQDFGSTGELFF
J gene: TRBJ2-1; CDR3 length: 18; clone size: .; D gene: TRBD1; V gene: TRBV27; CDR3 DNA: TGTGCCAGCAGTTCAACTCCCCGACAGGGGCCCCTATACAATGAGCAGTTCTTC; CDR3 protein: CASSSTPRQGPLYNEQFF
J gene: TRBJ1-1; CDR3 length: 14; clone size: .; D gene: .; V gene: TRBV7-9; CDR3 DNA: TGTGCCAGCCGAGGCGTGTCGGAGAACACTGAAGCTTTCTTT; CDR3 protein: CASRGVSENTEAFF
J gene: TRBJ2-6; CDR3 length: 21; clone size: .; D gene: TRBD2; V gene: TRBV4-1; CDR3 DNA: TGCGCCAGCAGCCAAGTCGGGCTAGCGGGAGGGTTCCGCTCTGGGGCCAACGTCCTGACTTTC; CDR3 protein: CASSQVGLAGGFRSGANVLTF
J gene: TRBJ2-1; CDR3 length: 16; clone size: .; D gene: TRBD2; V gene: TRBV9; CDR3 DNA: TGTGCCAGCAGCGTAGGGGGGGGGATTTCCTACAATGAGCAGTTCTTC; CDR3 protein: CASSVGGGISYNEQFF
J gene: TRBJ2-5; CDR3 length: 13; clone size: .; D gene: .; V gene: TRBV5-6; CDR3 DNA: TGTGCCAGCAGCTTGGGTCAGCGAGAGACCCAGTACTTC; CDR3 protein: CASSLGQRETQYF
J gene: TRBJ1-1; CDR3 length: 16; clone size: .; D gene: .; V gene: TRBV5-1; CDR3 DNA: TGCGCCAGCAGCCCCTTTTTCGGCGGAGGTGACACTGAAGCTTTCTTT; CDR3 protein: CASSPFFGGGDTEAFF
J gene: TRBJ1-2; CDR3 length: 15; clone size: .; D gene: .; V gene: TRBV5-1; CDR3 DNA: TGCGCCAGCAGCTTGGAGTCAGGGTCGGACTATGGCTACACCTTC; CDR3 protein: CASSLESGSDYGYTF
J gene: TRBJ2-7; CDR3 length: 13; clone size: .; D gene: TRBD1; V gene: TRBV27; CDR3 DNA: TGTGCCAGCAGTTCCGGGGACAGCTACGAGCAGTACTTC; CDR3 protein: CASSSGDSYEQYF
J gene: TRBJ1-4; CDR3 length: 14; clone size: .; D gene: .; V gene: TRBV10-2; CDR3 DNA: TGCGCCAGCAGTCCCGGGGGAACTAATGAAAAACTGTTTTTT; CDR3 protein: CASSPGGTNEKLFF
J gene: TRBJ2-5; CDR3 length: 13; clone size: .; D gene: .; V gene: TRBV6-5; CDR3 DNA: TGTGCCAGCACAGCGGCATTTCAAGAGACCCAGTACTTC; CDR3 protein: CASTAAFQETQYF
J gene: TRBJ1-1; CDR3 length: 16; clone size: .; D gene: TRBD1; V gene: TRBV5-1; CDR3 DNA: TGCGCCAGCAGCGGATATTCGGGACAGGGGGACACTGAAGCTTTCTTT; CDR3 protein: CASSGYSGQGDTEAFF
J gene: TRBJ2-3; CDR3 length: 16; clone size: .; D gene: TRBD1; V gene: TRBV4-2; CDR3 DNA: TGTGCCAGCAGCCAGAGGGGACAGGGAGGCACAGATACGCAGTATTTT; CDR3 protein: CASSQRGQGGTDTQYF
J gene: TRBJ2-3; CDR3 length: 18; clone size: .; D gene: TRBD2; V gene: TRBV7-3; CDR3 DNA: TGTGCCAGCAGCTTAAGACCTTATAGCGGGAGGGGACCAGATACGCAGTATTTT; CDR3 protein: CASSLRPYSGRGPDTQYF
J gene: TRBJ1-1; CDR3 length: 14; clone size: .; D gene: .; V gene: TRBV6-5; CDR3 DNA: TGTGCCAGCAGTTACGCAGGTGAGAACACTGAAGCTTTCTTT; CDR3 protein: CASSYAGENTEAFF
J gene: TRBJ2-1; CDR3 length: 16; clone size: .; D gene: .; V gene: TRBV5-4; CDR3 DNA: TGTGCCAGCAGCTTGGGTGCGCGGAGCTCCTACAATGAGCAGTTCTTC; CDR3 protein: CASSLGARSSYNEQFF
J gene: TRBJ1-5; CDR3 length: 15; clone size: .; D gene: TRBD1; V gene: TRBV28; CDR3 DNA: TGTGCCAGCAGTCTCCAAGGGGACAGGGTTCTCTCCCAGCATTTT; CDR3 protein: CASSLQGDRVLSQHF
J gene: TRBJ2-3; CDR3 length: 16; clone size: .; D gene: TRBD2; V gene: TRBV5-1; CDR3 DNA: TGCGCCAGCAGCCCGGGACTAGCGACAAGCACAGATACGCAGTATTTT; CDR3 protein: CASSPGLATSTDTQYF